This T cell receptor (beta chain) came from a study of T-cell memory formation after mild COVID-19. Germline CDR1 KGHDR, CDR2 SFDVKD. The CDR3 totals 15 residues. V was shortened by 3 bases and J by 2 bases, with 10 bases between the two germline ends. TCRdb re-called the 5' RACE reads through MiXCR, storing one row per CDR3 protein. The sample carries under 550,000 distinct CDR3 sequences, around a sixth recorded once. A remark on this clonotype: What it binds is unknown.

Study-wide results and limits: CD4/CD8 balance characterized clones contracting day 15 to 85, and CD4+ skew characterized later expanders. There was no confirmation that second-wave clones peaking on day 37 were SARS-CoV-2 specific.

The sample consisted of PBMCs or a T cell subset sorted from them (not recorded which). The genes are TRBV24-1 and TRBJ2-4; a possible D gene is TRBD2 (6 bases). The receptor's source is an adult woman who had mild COVID-19 (a few samples of this study predate the infection). Cell type and time point are not known. The CDR3 sequence is CATSDGRLSKNIQYF. The CDR3 nucleotides read TGTGCCACCAGTGATGGGAGGTTGTCCAAAAACATTCAGTACTTC.